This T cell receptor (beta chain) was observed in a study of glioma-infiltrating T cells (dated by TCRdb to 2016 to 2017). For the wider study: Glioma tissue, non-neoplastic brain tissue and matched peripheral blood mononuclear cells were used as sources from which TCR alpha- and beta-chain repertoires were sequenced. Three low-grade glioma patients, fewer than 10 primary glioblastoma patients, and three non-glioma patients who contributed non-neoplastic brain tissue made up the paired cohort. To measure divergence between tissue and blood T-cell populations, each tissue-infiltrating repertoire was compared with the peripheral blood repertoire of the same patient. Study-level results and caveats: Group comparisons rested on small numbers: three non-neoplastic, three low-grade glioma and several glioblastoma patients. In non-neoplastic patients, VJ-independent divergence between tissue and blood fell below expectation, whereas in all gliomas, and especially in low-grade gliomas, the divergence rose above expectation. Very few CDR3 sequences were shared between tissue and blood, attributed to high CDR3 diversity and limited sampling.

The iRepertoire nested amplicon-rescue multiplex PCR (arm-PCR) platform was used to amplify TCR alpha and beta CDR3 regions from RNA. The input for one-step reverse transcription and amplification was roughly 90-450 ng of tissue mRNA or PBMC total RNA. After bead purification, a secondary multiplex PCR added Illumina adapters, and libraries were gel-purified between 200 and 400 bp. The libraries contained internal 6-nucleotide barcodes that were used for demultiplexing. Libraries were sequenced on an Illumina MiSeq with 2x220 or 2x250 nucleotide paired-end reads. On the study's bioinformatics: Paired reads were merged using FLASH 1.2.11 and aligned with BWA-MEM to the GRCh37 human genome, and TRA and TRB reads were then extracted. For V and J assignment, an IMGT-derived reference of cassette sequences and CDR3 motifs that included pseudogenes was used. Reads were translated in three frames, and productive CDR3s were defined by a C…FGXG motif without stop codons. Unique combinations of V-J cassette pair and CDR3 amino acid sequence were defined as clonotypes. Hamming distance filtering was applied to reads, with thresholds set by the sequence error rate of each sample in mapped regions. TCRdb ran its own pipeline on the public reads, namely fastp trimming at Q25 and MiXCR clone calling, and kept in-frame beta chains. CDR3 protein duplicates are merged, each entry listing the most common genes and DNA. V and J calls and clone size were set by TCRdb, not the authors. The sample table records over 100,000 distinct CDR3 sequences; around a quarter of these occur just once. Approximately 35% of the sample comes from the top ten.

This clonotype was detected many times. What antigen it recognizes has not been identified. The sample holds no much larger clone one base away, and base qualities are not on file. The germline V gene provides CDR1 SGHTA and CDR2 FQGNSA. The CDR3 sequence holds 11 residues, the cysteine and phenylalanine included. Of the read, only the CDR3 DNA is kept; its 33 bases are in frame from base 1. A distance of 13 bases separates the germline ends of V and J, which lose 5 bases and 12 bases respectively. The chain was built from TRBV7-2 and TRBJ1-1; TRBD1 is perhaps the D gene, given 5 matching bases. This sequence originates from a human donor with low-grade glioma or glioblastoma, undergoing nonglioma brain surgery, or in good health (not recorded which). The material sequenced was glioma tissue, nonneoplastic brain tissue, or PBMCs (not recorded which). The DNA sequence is TGTGCCAGCAGCCAATCCGGGGGACCTTTCTTT. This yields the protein CASSQSGGPFF.